The 12 T cell receptor beta chains presented below share a single source sample, sequenced in a study of cytomegalovirus exposure and HLA in healthy donors. The PCR made use of 60 Vbeta and 13 Jbeta primers. Using immunoSEQ multiplex PCR, the repertoire was profiled, and TCRdb retains in-frame clones only, with some absent. The sample totals about 160,000 clones. What was sequenced was PBMCs. These receptors were taken from a woman in her fifties or sixties in good health and CMV-seronegative.

The chain employs TRBV2 and TRBJ1-6; TRBD1 agrees at 7 bases. The V gene end was trimmed by 6 bases and the J gene end by 4 bases; junction bases not matched to a gene: 6. Germline lookup yields CDR1 SNHLY and CDR2 FYNNEI. This CDR3 is built from 15 residues. The CDR3 region has the DNA TGTGCCAGCAGAACAGGGGCAAGATATAATTCACCCCTCCACTTT. Amino acids: CASRTGARYNSPLHF.

This sequence joins TRBV27 and TRBJ1-4; D is ambiguous. V was shortened by 3 bases and J by 8 bases, with 10 bases between the two germline ends. This CDR3 contains 13 residues. Germline CDR1 reads MNHEY; CDR2 reads SMNVEV (reference sequence). The CDR3 DNA reads TGTGCCAGCAGTTTTGTGATCCGGGAAAAACTGTTTTTT. Protein sequence: CASSFVIREKLFF.

Here the CDR3 reads CASSQGAGRYEQYF. CDR3 in DNA: TGCGCCAGCAGCCAAGGGGCAGGCCGGTACGAGCAGTACTTC. The chain is built from TRBV4-1 and TRBJ2-7; D is uncertain. The germline V gene has CDR1 MGHRA and CDR2 YSYEKL. The CDR3 extends over 14 amino acids. V lost 1 base to trimming and J lost 4 bases, with 11 bases between them.

Remarks on this clone: This specimen includes other DNA sequences encoding the same CDR3. The chain carries TRBV9 and TRBJ2-5; D unresolved. This CDR3 is 13 amino acids long. The germline V and J ends were trimmed by 0 bases and 2 bases, with 5 bases remaining between them. The germline V gene has CDR1 SGDLS and CDR2 YYNGEE. The CDR3 bases are TGTGCCAGCAGCGTAGGCCAGCAAGAGACCCAGTACTTC. This codes for CASSVGQQETQYF.

The chain recombines TRBV27 with TRBJ2-1, with 12 bases identical to TRBD2. The CDR3 spans 18 residues. CDR1 is MNHEY, CDR2 SMNVEV, per germline (reference sequence). V shed 6 bases and J 5 bases; nucleotides not matched to a gene: 14. In DNA form, the CDR3 reads TGTGCCAGCAGCCACTCCGGGGGGTCTAGCGGGAGGGACAATGAGCAGTTCTTC. Its protein product is CASSHSGGSSGRDNEQFF.

The chain links TRBV7-2 to TRBJ2-7, with 7 bases lining up with TRBD1. The V gene's germline CDR1 is SGHTA and CDR2 FQGNSA. The V gene end was trimmed by 3 bases and the J gene end by 6 bases; junction bases not matched to a gene: 5. This CDR3 has 13 amino acids. The CDR3 DNA sequence: TGTGCCAGCAGCTTGAGGGGGCTGGGCGAGCAGTACTTC. Translation: CASSLRGLGEQYF.

The V and J genes are TRBV12-5 and TRBJ1-1; D is unclear. Germline V lookup: CDR1 LGHNT, CDR2 FRNRAP. V shed 10 bases and J shed 10 bases, with 13 bases lying between them. The CDR3 consists of 10 residues. As DNA, the CDR3 is TGTGCTACTGAGGGCGAACGAGCTTTCTTT. Its protein is CATEGERAFF.

This chain connects TRBV7-9 to TRBJ1-5, with D possibly being TRBD1 (5 bases). There are 15 residues in the CDR3. Germline V gene data show CDR1 as SEHNR and CDR2 as FQNEAQ (reference sequence). V lost 1 base, J lost 4 bases, and 11 bases lay in between. CDR3 bases: TGTGCCAGCAGCTTAGGTACAGGAGGGAATCAGCCCCAGCATTTT. Translation: CASSLGTGGNQPQHF.

The chain employs TRBV19 and TRBJ1-1; unclear D gene. Germline V gene lookup returns CDR1 LNHDA and CDR2 SQIVND (reference sequence). The CDR3 loop spans 12 amino acids. Deletions cut 6 bases from V and 5 bases from J, with 10 bases between. CDR3 amino acids: CASSVPRTEAFF. CDR3 in DNA: TGTGCCAGTAGCGTCCCCCGTACTGAAGCTTTCTTT.

The chain carries TRBV5-4 and TRBJ1-3; TRBD1 matches 7 bases. Losses at the gene ends were 3 bases for V and 0 bases for J; bases not matched to a gene: 12. The CDR3 runs to 18 residues. Germline V gene lookup returns CDR1 SGHNT and CDR2 YYREEE (reference sequence). CDR3 residues: CASSSRDSAASSGNTIYF. In nucleotides, the CDR3 is TGTGCCAGCAGCTCTAGGGACAGCGCCGCCAGCTCTGGAAACACCATATATTTT.

The chain couples TRBV7-3 to TRBJ2-3, with D tentatively TRBD2 (5 bases). This CDR3 is built from 16 residues. In germline, CDR1 is SGHTA, CDR2 FQGTGA. V gave up 5 bases and J gave up 3 bases, with 18 bases separating them. The CDR3 loop reads CASSERGDYQTDTQYF. The CDR3 nucleotides are TGTGCCAGCAGCGAACGGGGAGACTACCAAACAGATACGCAGTATTTT.

The chain combines TRBV7-6 with TRBJ2-5, with 7 bases aligning to TRBD1. J was trimmed by 7 bases and V by 3 bases; bases with no gene match: 8. Germline values: CDR1 SGHVS, CDR2 FNYEAQ. CDR3 length: 14 residues. The CDR3 region is CASSLYRGVGTQYF. CDR3 in DNA: TGTGCCAGCAGCTTGTACAGGGGCGTTGGGACCCAGTACTTC.